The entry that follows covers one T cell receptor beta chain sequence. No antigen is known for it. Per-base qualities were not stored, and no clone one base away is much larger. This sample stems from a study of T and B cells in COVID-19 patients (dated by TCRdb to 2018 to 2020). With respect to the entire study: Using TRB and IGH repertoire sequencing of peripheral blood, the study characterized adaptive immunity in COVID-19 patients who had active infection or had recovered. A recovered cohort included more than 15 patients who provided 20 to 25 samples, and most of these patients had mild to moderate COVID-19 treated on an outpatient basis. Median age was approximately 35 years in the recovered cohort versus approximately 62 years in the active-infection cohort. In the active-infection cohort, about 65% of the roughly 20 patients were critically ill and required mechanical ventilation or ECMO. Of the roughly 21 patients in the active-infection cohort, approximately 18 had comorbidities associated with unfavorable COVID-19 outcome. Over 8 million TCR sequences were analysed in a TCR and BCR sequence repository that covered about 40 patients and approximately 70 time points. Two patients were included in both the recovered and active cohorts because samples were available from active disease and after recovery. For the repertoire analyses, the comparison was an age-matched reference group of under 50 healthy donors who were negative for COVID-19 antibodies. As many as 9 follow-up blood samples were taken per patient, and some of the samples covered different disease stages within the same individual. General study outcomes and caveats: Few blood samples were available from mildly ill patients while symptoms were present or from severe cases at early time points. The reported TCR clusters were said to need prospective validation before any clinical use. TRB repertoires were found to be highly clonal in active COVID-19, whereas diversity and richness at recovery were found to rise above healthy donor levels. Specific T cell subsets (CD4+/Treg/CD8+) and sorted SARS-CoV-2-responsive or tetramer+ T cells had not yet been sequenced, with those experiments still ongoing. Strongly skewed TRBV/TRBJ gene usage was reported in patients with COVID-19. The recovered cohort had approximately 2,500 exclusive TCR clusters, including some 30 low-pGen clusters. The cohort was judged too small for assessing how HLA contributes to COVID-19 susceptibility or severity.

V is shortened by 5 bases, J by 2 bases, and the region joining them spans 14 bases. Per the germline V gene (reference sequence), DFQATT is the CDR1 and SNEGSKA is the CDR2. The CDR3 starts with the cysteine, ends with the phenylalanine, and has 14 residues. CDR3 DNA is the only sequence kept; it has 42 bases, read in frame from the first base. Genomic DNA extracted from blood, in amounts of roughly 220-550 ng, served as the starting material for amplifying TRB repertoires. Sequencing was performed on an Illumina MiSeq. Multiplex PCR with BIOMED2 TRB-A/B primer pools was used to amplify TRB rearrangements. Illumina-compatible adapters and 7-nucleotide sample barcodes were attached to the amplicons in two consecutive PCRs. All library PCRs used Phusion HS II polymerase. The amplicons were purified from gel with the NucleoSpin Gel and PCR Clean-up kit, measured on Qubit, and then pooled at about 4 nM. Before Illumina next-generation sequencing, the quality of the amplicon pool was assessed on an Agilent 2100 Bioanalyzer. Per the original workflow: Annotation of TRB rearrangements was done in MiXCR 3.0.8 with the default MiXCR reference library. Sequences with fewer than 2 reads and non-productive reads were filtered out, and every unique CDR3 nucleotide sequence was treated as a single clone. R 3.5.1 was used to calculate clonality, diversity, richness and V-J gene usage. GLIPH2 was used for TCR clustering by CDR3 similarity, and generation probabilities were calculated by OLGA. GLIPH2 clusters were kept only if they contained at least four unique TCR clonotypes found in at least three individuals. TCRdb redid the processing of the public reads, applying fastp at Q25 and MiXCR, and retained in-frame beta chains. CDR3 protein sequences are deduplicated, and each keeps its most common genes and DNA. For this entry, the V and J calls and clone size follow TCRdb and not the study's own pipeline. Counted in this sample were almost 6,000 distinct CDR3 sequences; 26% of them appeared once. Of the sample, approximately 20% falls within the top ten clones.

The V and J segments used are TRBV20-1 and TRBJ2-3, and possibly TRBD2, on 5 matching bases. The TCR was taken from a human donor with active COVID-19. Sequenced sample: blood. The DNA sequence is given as TGCAGTGCTGATCTCGGGGAGCACACAGATACGCAGTATTTT. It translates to CSADLGEHTDTQYF.